What follows describes a single TCR beta chain. Its antigen is as yet unknown. The sample originates from a study of CD4 T cells in relation to SARS-CoV-2 and coronaviruses. The CDR3 loop spans 14 amino acids. V was cut by 3 bases and J by 6 bases, with 16 bases left in between. In germline, CDR1 is SGHNT, CDR2 YYREEE (reference sequence). Here immunoSEQ multiplex PCR was the method, and the copy in TCRdb shows in-frame clones only, minus some. The repertoire has 19,000 or so clones, about 78% of them found once; the top ten carry approximately 20%. The unexposed donors gave CD4+ T cells in about 2010-2019, prior to COVID-19. The cells were cultured for approximately 10 days before CD4+ T cells were isolated. Testing used SARS-CoV-2 S/N and four cold-coronavirus spikes on unexposed-donor CD4+ T cells, cells permitting.

This clonotype was sampled from a human donor in good health. The sequenced material came from CD4+ T cells from PBMCs, cultured in vitro. The chain is built from TRBV5-4 and TRBJ2-7; weak D call: TRBD1 (8 bases). CDR3 region: CASSSTGGGGEQYF. The DNA for the CDR3 is TGTGCCAGCAGCTCTACAGGGGGAGGGGGCGAGCAGTACTTC.